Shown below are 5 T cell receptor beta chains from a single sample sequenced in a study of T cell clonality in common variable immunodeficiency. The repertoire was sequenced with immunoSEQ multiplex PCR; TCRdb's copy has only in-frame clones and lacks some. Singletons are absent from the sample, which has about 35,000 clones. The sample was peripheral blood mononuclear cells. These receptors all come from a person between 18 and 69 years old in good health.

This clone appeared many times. The chain's CDR3 is CAWSRTSVTDTQYF. The sequenced part of the CDR3 DNA is TGTGCCTGGAGTAGGACTAGCGTTACAGATACG. The J gene is TRBJ2-3, the V gene TRBV30, with TRBD2 matching over 9 bases. The read ends 3 residues before the CDR3 terminus; that terminus is restored from the germline J gene. Germline CDR1 is GTSNPN and CDR2 is SVGIG (reference sequence). V lost 2 bases to trimming and J lost 3 bases; unmatched junction nucleotides: 3. The CDR3 is 14 residues long. Variable domain in full (rest from reference TRBV30 and TRBJ2-3): SQTIHQWPATLVQPVGSPLSLECTVEGTSNPNLYWYRQAAGRGLQLLFYSVGIGQISSEVPQNLSASRPQDRQFILSSKKLLLSDSGFYLCAWSRTSVTDTQYFGPGTRLTVL.

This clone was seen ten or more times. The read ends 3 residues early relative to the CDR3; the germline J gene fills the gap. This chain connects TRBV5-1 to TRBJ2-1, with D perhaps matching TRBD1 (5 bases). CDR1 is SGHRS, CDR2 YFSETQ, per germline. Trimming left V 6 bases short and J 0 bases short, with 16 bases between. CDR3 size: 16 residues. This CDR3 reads CASTLSQVSSYNEQFF. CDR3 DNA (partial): TGCGCCAGCACACTTTCACAGGTTTCCTCCTACAATGAG.

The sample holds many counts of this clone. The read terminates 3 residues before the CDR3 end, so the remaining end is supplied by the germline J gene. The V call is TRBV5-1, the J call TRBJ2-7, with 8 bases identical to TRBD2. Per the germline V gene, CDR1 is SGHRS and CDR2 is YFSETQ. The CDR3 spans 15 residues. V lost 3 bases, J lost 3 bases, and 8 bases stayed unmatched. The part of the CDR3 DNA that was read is TGCGCCAGCAGCTCCACTCTAGCGGGCCTCTACGAG. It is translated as CASSSTLAGLYE. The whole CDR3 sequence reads CASSSTLAGLYEQYF. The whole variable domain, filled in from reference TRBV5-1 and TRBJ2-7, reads KAGVTQTPRYLIKTRGQQVTLSCSPISGHRSVSWYQQTPGQGLQFLFEYFSETQRNKGNFPGRFSGRQFSNSRSEMNVSTLELGDSALYLCASSSTLAGLYEQYFGPGTRLTVT.

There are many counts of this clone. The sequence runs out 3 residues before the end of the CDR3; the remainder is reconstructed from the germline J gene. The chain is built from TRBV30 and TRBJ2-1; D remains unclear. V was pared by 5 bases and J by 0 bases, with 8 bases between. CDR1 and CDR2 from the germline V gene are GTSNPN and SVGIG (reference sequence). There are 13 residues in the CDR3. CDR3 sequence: CAWDISSYNEQFF. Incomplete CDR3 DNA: TGTGCCTGGGACATCAGCTCCTACAATGAG.

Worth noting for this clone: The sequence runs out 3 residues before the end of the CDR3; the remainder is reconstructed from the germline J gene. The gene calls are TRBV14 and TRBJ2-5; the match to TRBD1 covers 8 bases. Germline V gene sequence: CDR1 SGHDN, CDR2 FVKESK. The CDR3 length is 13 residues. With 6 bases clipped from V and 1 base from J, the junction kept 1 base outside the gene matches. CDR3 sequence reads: CASSGTGQETQYF. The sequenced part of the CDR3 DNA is TGTGCCAGCAGTGGGACAGGCCAAGAGACC.